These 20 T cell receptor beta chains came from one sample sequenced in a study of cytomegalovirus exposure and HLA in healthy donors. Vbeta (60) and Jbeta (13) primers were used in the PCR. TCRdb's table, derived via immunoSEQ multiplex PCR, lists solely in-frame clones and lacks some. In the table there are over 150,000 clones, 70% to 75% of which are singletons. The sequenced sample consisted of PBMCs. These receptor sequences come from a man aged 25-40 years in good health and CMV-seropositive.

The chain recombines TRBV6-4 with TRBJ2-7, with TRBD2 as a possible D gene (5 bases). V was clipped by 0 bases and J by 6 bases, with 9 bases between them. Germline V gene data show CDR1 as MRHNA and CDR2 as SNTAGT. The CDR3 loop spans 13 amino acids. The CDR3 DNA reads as TGTGCCAGCAGTGACTCGACGGGGAGCGAGCAGTACTTC. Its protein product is CASSDSTGSEQYF.

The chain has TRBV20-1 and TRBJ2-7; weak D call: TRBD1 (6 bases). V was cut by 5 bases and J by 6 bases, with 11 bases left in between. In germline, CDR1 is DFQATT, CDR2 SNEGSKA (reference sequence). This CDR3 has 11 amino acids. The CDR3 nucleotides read TGCAGTGCTGTACAGGGATTCGAGCAGTACTTC. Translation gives CSAVQGFEQYF.

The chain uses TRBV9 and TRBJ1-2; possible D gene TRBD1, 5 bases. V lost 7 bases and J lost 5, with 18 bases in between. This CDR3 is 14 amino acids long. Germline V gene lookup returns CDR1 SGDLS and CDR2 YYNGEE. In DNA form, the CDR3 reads TGTGCCAGCTTACGGGAAGGGACTGAATATGGCTACACCTTC. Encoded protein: CASLREGTEYGYTF.

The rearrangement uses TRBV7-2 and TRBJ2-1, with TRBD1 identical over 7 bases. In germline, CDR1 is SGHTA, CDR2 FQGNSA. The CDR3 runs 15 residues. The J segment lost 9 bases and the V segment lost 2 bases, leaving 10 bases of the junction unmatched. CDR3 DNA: TGTGCCAGCAGCTTATATTACAGGGGAGTTGGTGAGCAGTTCTTC. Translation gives CASSLYYRGVGEQFF.

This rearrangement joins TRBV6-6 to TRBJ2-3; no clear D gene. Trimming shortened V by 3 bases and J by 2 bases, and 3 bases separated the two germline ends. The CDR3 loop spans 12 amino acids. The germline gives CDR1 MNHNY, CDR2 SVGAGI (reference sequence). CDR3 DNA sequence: TGTGCCAGCAGTTATAACACAGATACGCAGTATTTT. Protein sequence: CASSYNTDTQYF.

CDR3 in amino acids: CASSGGERADTQYF. The CDR3 DNA reads TGTGCCAGCAGCGGGGGGGAGAGGGCAGATACGCAGTATTTT. V usage is TRBV2 and J usage is TRBJ2-3; TRBD2 matches 8 bases. CDR1 is SNHLY and CDR2 is FYNNEI in the germline V gene. The CDR3 loop spans 14 amino acids. V lost 6 bases, J lost 4 bases, and 6 bases stayed unmatched.

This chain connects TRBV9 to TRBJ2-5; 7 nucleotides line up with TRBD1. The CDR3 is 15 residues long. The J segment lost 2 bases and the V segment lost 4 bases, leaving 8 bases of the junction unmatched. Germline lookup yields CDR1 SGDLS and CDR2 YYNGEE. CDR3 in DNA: TGTGCCAGCAGCACTGGGACAGTCTCACAAGAGACCCAGTACTTC. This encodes CASSTGTVSQETQYF.

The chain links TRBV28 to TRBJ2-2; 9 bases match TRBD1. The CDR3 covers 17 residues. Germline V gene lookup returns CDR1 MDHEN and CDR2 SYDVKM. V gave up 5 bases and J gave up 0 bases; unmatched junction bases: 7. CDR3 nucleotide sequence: TGTGCCAGCAGTCGTCCGGGACAGGGAGCGAACACCGGGGAGCTGTTTTTT. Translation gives CASSRPGQGANTGELFF.

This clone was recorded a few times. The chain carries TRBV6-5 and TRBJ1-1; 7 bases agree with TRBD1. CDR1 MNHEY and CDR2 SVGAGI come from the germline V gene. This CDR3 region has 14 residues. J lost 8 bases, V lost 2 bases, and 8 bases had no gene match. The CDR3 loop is CASSYVVAGQEAFF. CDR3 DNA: TGTGCCAGCAGTTACGTAGTAGCGGGACAGGAAGCTTTCTTT.

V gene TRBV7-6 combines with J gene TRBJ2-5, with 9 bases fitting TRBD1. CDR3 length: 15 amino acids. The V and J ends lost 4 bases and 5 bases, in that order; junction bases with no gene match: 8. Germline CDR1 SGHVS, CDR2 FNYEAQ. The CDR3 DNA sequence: TGTGCCAGCAGCTACACAGGGGGCTCTGGGGAGACCCAGTACTTC. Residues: CASSYTGGSGETQYF.

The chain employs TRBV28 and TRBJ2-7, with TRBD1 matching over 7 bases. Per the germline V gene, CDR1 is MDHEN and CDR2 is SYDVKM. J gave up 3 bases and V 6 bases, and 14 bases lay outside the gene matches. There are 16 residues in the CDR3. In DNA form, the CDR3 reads TGTGCCAGCAGGGGAACCGACAGGGCGGCCGGCTACGAGCAGTACTTC. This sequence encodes CASRGTDRAAGYEQYF.

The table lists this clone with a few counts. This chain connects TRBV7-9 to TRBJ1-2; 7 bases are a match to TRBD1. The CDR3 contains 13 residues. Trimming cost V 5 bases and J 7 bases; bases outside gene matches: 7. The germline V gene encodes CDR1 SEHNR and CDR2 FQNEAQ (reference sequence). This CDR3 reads CASSRGTVGGYTF. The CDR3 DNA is TGTGCCAGCAGCAGAGGGACAGTCGGTGGCTACACCTTC.

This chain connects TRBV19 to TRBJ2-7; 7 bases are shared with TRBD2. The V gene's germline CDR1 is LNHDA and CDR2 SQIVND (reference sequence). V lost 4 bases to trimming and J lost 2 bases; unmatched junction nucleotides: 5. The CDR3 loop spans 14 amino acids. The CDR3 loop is CASSTASGTYEQYF. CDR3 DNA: TGTGCCAGTAGTACAGCTAGCGGCACCTACGAGCAGTACTTC.

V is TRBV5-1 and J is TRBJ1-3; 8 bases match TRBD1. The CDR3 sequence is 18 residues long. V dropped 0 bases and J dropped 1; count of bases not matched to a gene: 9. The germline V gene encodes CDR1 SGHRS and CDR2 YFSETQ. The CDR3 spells CASSLGSQGARSGNTIYF. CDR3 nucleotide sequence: TGCGCCAGCAGCTTGGGTTCTCAGGGGGCGAGATCTGGAAACACCATATATTTT.

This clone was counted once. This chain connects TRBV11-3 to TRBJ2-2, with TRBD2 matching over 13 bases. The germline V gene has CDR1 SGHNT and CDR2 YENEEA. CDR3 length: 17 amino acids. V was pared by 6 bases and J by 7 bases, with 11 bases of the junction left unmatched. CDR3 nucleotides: TGTGCCAGCAGTCTACTAGCGGGAGGGCCCGTCGGCGGGGAGCTGTTTTTT. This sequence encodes CASSLLAGGPVGGELFF.

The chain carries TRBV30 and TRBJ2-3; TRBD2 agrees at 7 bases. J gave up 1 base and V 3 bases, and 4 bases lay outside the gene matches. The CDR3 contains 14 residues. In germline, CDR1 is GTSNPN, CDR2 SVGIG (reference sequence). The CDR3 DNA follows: TGTGCCTGGAGGGCTGCGGGGGGCACAGATACGCAGTATTTT. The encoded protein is CAWRAAGGTDTQYF.

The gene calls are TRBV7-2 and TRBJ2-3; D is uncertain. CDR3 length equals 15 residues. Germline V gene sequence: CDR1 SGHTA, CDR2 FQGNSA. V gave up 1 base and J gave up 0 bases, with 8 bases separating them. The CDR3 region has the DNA TGTGCCAGCAGCTTAGACTACCTTAGCACAGATACGCAGTATTTT. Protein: CASSLDYLSTDTQYF.

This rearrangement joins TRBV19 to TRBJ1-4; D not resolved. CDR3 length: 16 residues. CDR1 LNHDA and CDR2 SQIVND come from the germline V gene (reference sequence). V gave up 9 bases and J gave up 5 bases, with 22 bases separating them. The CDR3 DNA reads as TGTGCCAGCAGTGGCAGACTTTCTGCCGGAAATGAAAAACTGTTTTTT. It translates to CASSGRLSAGNEKLFF.

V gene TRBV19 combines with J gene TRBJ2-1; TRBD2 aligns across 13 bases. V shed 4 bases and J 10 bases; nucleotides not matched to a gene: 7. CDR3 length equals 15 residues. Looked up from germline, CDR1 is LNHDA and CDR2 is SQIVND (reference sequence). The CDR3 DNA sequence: TGTGCCAGTAGTACAGGACTAGCGGGAGTAGGGGAGCAGTTCTTC. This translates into CASSTGLAGVGEQFF.

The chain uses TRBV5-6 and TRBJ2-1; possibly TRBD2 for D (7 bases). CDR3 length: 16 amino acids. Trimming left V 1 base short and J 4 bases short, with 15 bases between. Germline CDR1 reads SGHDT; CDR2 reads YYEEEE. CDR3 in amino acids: CASSLPPAGAYNEQFF. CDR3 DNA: TGTGCCAGCAGCTTGCCGCCCGCGGGGGCATACAATGAGCAGTTCTTC.